This TCR beta chain was recovered during a study of human T cells and chemical hapten exposure. This clonotype was seen ten or more times. The target antigen is unknown. Individual cDNA molecules (in the library) carried attached unique molecular identifiers. Under the authors' procedure: TCRs per sample had a median of approximately 88,000 and ranged from about 23,224 to 700,000. Each CDR3 protein gets one entry after TCRdb re-called the reads with MiXCR. The V and J calls, along with clone size, are taken from TCRdb and not from the paper's own processing. The sample has about 120,000 distinct CDR3 sequences; 8.5% to 9% are singletons. Unfractionated whole blood yielded total RNA. Overall study results and limits: High-frequency TCRs, those above 1 in 1000, stayed the same after DPC sensitization.

The V gene lost 3 bases and the J gene lost 4 bases, with 12 bases spanning the gap. The CDR3 length is 13 residues. CDR1 and CDR2 (germline): DFQATT, SNEGSKA (reference sequence). Sequencing was performed on whole blood. This TCR derives from a human donor in good health. Some clones in this sample may be carry-over from other donors' samples. This chain uses TRBV20-1 with TRBJ1-2; a weak D match, TRBD1 (5 bases). In DNA, the CDR3 is TGCAGTGCTAGTATAGCGGGGGGCTATGGCTACACCTTC. Translating gives CSASIAGGYGYTF.